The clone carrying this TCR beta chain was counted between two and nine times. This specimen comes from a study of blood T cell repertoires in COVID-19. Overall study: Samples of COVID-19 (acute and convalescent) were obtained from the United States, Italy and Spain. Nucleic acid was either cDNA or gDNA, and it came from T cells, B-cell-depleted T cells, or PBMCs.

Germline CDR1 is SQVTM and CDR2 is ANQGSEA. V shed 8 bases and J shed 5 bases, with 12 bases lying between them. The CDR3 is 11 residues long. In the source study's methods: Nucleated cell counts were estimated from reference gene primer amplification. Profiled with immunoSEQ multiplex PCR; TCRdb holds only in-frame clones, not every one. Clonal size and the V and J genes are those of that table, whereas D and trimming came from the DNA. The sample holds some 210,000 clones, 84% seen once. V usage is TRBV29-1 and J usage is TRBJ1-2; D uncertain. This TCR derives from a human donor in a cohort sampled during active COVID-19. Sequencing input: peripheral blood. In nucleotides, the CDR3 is TGCAGCACCGGGGTAGGGTATGGCTACACCTTC. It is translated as CSTGVGYGYTF.